This T cell receptor (beta chain) was retrieved from a study of beta chain features in type 1 diabetes. Study observations and caveats: Shortening that was moderate but significant affected the TCRB CDR3s of Type 1 diabetes patients in all four CD4+ subsets. More deletions and fewer insertions at VDJ junctions were found in patients with type 1 diabetes.

The CDR3 is 14 residues long. CDR1 is SEHNR and CDR2 is FQNEAQ in the germline V gene (reference sequence). V lost 2 bases and J lost 6, with 13 bases in between. Since all of the isolated RNA was reverse transcribed, expressed TCRB transcripts were what got sequenced. The repertoire was sequenced with immunoSEQ multiplex PCR; TCRdb's copy has only in-frame clones and lacks some. The profile covers 550,000 to 850,000 clones, with around 15% appearing a single time and about 0.02% taken by the ten largest. This clone was counted only a few times. Its antigen is unidentified. V is TRBV7-9 and J is TRBJ1-1, with D uncertain. The sequence was collected from a man younger than 35 with type 1 diabetes. Sequencing was performed on naive CD4+ T cells from blood. The CDR3 loop reads CASSLIPDRAEAFF. The CDR3 DNA is TGTGCCAGCAGCTTAATTCCGGATCGCGCTGAAGCTTTCTTT.